These 18 T cell receptor beta chains came from one sample sequenced in a study of control samples from healthy donors and cancer patients. Assay used: immunoSEQ multiplex PCR; TCRdb lists only in-frame clones, some missing. The table has approximately 130,000 clones, approximately 88% seen once. Sequenced: blood. These receptors originate from a man aged 45-65 years in good health.

The chain links TRBV5-1 to TRBJ2-3, with D perhaps matching TRBD2 (6 bases). The CDR3 is 15 amino acids. V gave up 4 bases and J gave up 0 bases, with 12 bases separating them. CDR1 is SGHRS, CDR2 YFSETQ, per germline. CDR3 sequence: CASSPDYSSTDTQYF. CDR3 nucleotide sequence: TGCGCCAGCAGCCCGGACTATTCGAGCACAGATACGCAGTATTTT.

The rearrangement links TRBV27 to TRBJ2-7; D is uncertain. Trimming left V 2 bases short and J 1 base short, with 12 bases between. CDR1 and CDR2 (germline): MNHEY, SMNVEV (reference sequence). The CDR3 length is 15 residues. The CDR3 spells CASSLLPDISYEQYF. CDR3 coding DNA: TGTGCCAGCAGTTTACTCCCTGACATTTCCTACGAGCAGTACTTC.

The rearrangement uses TRBV2 and TRBJ2-2, with D tentatively TRBD2 (6 bases). CDR3 length: 15 amino acids. The V gene lost 6 bases and the J gene lost 4 bases, with 15 bases spanning the gap. Germline CDR1 is SNHLY and CDR2 is FYNNEI. This CDR3 reads CASRGLTSSTGELFF. The CDR3 DNA sequence: TGTGCCAGCAGGGGCTTGACTAGTTCCACCGGGGAGCTGTTTTTT.

As concerns this clone: The same CDR3 is also encoded by other DNA sequences in this sample. V gene TRBV5-1 combines with J gene TRBJ1-1; D possibly corresponds to TRBD1 (5 bases). V was shortened by 0 bases and J by 4 bases, with 10 bases between the two germline ends. This CDR3 spans 14 amino acids. Per germline, CDR1 SGHRS and CDR2 YFSETQ. DNA of the CDR3: TGCGCCAGCAGCTTGGGGCAGGGAGGCACTGAAGCTTTCTTT. This sequence encodes CASSLGQGGTEAFF.

The chain has TRBV7-6 and TRBJ1-1; D is undetermined. Trimming took off 1 base at V and 6 bases at J, with 9 bases between the two ends. CDR3 length equals 13 residues. CDR1 is SGHVS and CDR2 is FNYEAQ in the germline V gene. In DNA, the CDR3 is TGTGCCAGCAGCTTAGAGCCGGCGGCTGAAGCTTTCTTT. It encodes CASSLEPAAEAFF.

The V call is TRBV6-6, the J call TRBJ2-1, with D perhaps matching TRBD2 (5 bases). CDR1 and CDR2 from the germline V gene are MNHNY and SVGAGI (reference sequence). CDR3 length: 14 residues. V was cut by 2 bases and J by 5 bases, with 10 bases left in between. The CDR3 bases are TGTGCCAGCAGTTACCCCCGGGGAAACAATGAGCAGTTCTTC. Encoded protein: CASSYPRGNNEQFF.

The rearrangement joins TRBV5-1 to TRBJ2-7; a weak D match, TRBD1 (5 bases). CDR3 length equals 14 residues. Germline V gene sequence: CDR1 SGHRS, CDR2 YFSETQ. Deletions cut 3 bases from V and 1 base from J, with 11 bases between. The CDR3 loop is CASSSTTESYEQYF. Here the CDR3 DNA reads TGCGCCAGCAGCTCAACGACAGAATCCTACGAGCAGTACTTC.

The chain uses TRBV7-2 and TRBJ1-2; D call uncertain. The germline CDR1 and CDR2 sequences are SGHTA and FQGNSA. V was shortened by 1 base and J by 0 bases, with 6 bases between the two germline ends. The CDR3 is 14 residues long. CDR3 in DNA: TGTGCCAGCAGCTTAGGTCGGGCTAACTATGGCTACACCTTC. Translating gives CASSLGRANYGYTF.

This clone came up once. This chain connects TRBV9 to TRBJ2-1; 7 bases map to TRBD1. The germline CDR1 and CDR2 sequences are SGDLS and YYNGEE. V was pared by 3 bases and J by 7 bases, with 10 bases of the junction left unmatched. This CDR3 has 15 residues. The CDR3 nucleotides are TGTGCCAGCAGCGGAGACAGACAGGGAGATAATGAGCAGTTCTTC. It translates to CASSGDRQGDNEQFF.

This sequence joins TRBV19 and TRBJ2-3; D is unresolved. This CDR3 comprises 15 residues. The V end lost 3 bases, the J end lost 0 bases, and 10 bases lay between the germline ends. CDR1 LNHDA and CDR2 SQIVND come from the germline V gene (reference sequence). CDR3 in amino acids: CASSIRRVSTDTQYF. The CDR3 DNA follows: TGTGCCAGTAGTATCCGACGGGTTAGCACAGATACGCAGTATTTT.

V gene TRBV18 combines with J gene TRBJ2-7; 12 bases line up with TRBD2. This CDR3 is 17 amino acids long. The junction had 8 bases not matched to a gene; V was cut back by 3 bases and J by 2 bases. In germline, CDR1 is KGHSH, CDR2 LQKENI. CDR3 region: CASSPGLAGFFTYEQYF. The DNA for the CDR3 is TGTGCCAGCTCACCGGGACTAGCGGGCTTCTTTACCTACGAGCAGTACTTC.

J is TRBJ1-6 and V is TRBV3-1 (or the pseudogene TRBV3-2); 12 nucleotides agree with TRBD1. After removal of 4 bases from V and 9 bases from J, the junction contained 7 bases not matched to a gene. The CDR3 is made up of 16 amino acids. Germline V gives CDR1 LGHDT, CDR2 YNNKEL (reference sequence). CDR3 DNA sequence: TGTGCCAGCAGCCTGGGACAGGGGGCTGACCTTTCACCCCTCCACTTT. It encodes CASSLGQGADLSPLHF.

V usage is TRBV5-1 and J usage is TRBJ2-2; 12 positions match TRBD2. Germline loops: CDR1 SGHRS, CDR2 YFSETQ. CDR3 length: 17 residues. J was trimmed by 4 bases and V by 2 bases; bases with no gene match: 6. The CDR3 DNA sequence: TGCGCCAGCAGCTTTCTAGCGGGGGGGCGCGCCACCGGGGAGCTGTTTTTT. Amino acids: CASSFLAGGRATGELFF.

V gene TRBV18 combines with J gene TRBJ1-4; no reliable D call. Germline CDR1 is KGHSH and CDR2 is LQKENI. The V and J ends lost 3 bases and 5 bases respectively, with 7 bases between them. CDR3 size: 13 residues. The CDR3 coding sequence is TGTGCCAGCTCACCGATGAGGAATGAAAAACTGTTTTTT. It specifies CASSPMRNEKLFF.

The V gene is TRBV6-2 or TRBV6-3, the J gene TRBJ1-1; 9 nucleotides align to TRBD1. This CDR3 is built from 16 residues. Germline V CDR1 and CDR2: MNHEY, SVGEGT. V dropped 4 bases and J dropped 0; count of bases not matched to a gene: 6. In DNA form, the CDR3 reads TGTGCCAGCAGTTCAACCACAGGGGGCCTGAACACTGAAGCTTTCTTT. This gives the protein CASSSTTGGLNTEAFF.

The J gene is TRBJ1-1, the V gene TRBV27; D ambiguous. The CDR3 contains 13 residues. V gave up 3 bases and J gave up 3 bases, with 8 bases separating them. Per germline, CDR1 MNHEY and CDR2 SMNVEV (reference sequence). As DNA, the CDR3 is TGTGCCAGCAGTTTTGGGCCGTACACTGAAGCTTTCTTT. It encodes CASSFGPYTEAFF.

The gene calls are TRBV24-1 and TRBJ1-2; the D is unclear. Germline values: CDR1 KGHDR, CDR2 SFDVKD. The CDR3 spans 11 residues. V was pared by 4 bases and J by 4 bases, with 3 bases between. In DNA, the CDR3 is TGTGCCACCAGTGAAGGCTATGGCTACACCTTC. This gives the protein CATSEGYGYTF.

The CDR3 nucleotides are TGTGCCAGCAGTTTCAACAGGGCCAATGAGCAGTTCTTC. Its protein product is CASSFNRANEQFF. The J gene is TRBJ2-1, the V gene TRBV27; TRBD1 is a possible D gene (6 bases). The CDR3 covers 13 residues. The germline CDR1 and CDR2 sequences are MNHEY and SMNVEV (reference sequence). V lost 3 bases to trimming and J lost 6 bases, with 9 bases between them.